The 11 T cell receptor beta chains below come from one sample, sequenced in a study of T-cell memory formation after mild COVID-19. TCRdb re-analysed the 5' RACE reads in MiXCR, keeping a single row per CDR3 protein. The table shows 430,000 or so distinct CDR3 sequences, with around 25% occurring only once. Source material: PBMCs or a T cell subset sorted from them (not recorded which). Receptors originate from an adult woman who had mild COVID-19 (a few samples of this study predate the infection). Cell type and time point are not known.

A few counts support this clonotype. The chain links TRBV7-9 to TRBJ2-2; D is possibly TRBD2 (6 bases). This CDR3 spans 14 amino acids. Per the germline V gene, CDR1 is SEHNR and CDR2 is FQNEAQ (reference sequence). Trimming left V 5 bases short and J 4 bases short, with 11 bases between. CDR3 in DNA: TGTGCCAGCAGCGCTCGGGAGATCACCGGGGAGCTGTTTTTT. Translation: CASSAREITGELFF.

This clonotype was picked up a small number of times. The V call is TRBV29-1, the J call TRBJ2-1, with TRBD1 matching 7 bases. Germline CDR1 and CDR2: SQVTM and ANQGSEA. V gave up 4 bases and J gave up 8 bases; unmatched junction bases: 8. The CDR3 is 13 residues long. CDR3 bases: TGCAGCGTTGTAGGGGGCCGGGCCCATGAGCAGTTCTTC. This encodes CSVVGGRAHEQFF.

The J gene is TRBJ2-3, the V gene TRBV6-1; D remains unclear. V lost 3 bases and J 0 bases, leaving 10 bases between the germline ends. This CDR3 has 15 residues. CDR1 is MNHNS, CDR2 SASEGT, per germline. CDR3 amino acids: CASSEVPTSTDTQYF. The CDR3 region has the DNA TGTGCCAGCAGTGAGGTCCCGACAAGCACAGATACGCAGTATTTT.

J is TRBJ2-1 and V is TRBV9, with D perhaps given as TRBD1 or TRBD2 (5 bases each). The germline V gene encodes CDR1 SGDLS and CDR2 YYNGEE. This CDR3 has 13 amino acids. Trimming left V 3 bases short and J 13 bases short, with 17 bases between. CDR3 amino acids: CASSEDSGTGQFF. The DNA for the CDR3 is TGTGCCAGCAGCGAGGACTCCGGAACAGGTCAGTTCTTC.

The gene calls are TRBV18 and TRBJ2-7, with D maybe TRBD2 (5 bases). Trimming removed 0 bases at V and 3 bases at J, with 9 bases between. The CDR3 has 14 amino acids. CDR1 and CDR2 (germline): KGHSH, LQKENI. The DNA for the CDR3 is TGTGCCAGCTCACCACCGCCGGCGGGCTACGAGCAGTACTTC. Residues: CASSPPPAGYEQYF.

This chain links TRBV7-9 with TRBJ2-3; no reliable D call. Germline values: CDR1 SEHNR, CDR2 FQNEAQ (reference sequence). The V and J ends lost 5 bases and 1 base respectively, with 7 bases between them. CDR3 size: 13 residues. The CDR3 spells CASSANRTDTQYF. The CDR3 coding sequence is TGTGCCAGCAGCGCCAACCGCACAGATACGCAGTATTTT.

This clonotype was counted at least ten times. V usage is TRBV7-2 and J usage is TRBJ2-3; 10 bases line up with TRBD2. CDR1 SGHTA and CDR2 FQGNSA come from the germline V gene. J was trimmed by 2 bases and V by 2 bases; bases with no gene match: 4. The CDR3 totals 16 residues. Here the CDR3 DNA reads TGTGCCAGCAGCTTATGGGGGACTAGCGCCACAGATACGCAGTATTTT. It yields the protein CASSLWGTSATDTQYF. The variable domain in full, completed from reference TRBV7-2 and TRBJ2-3, reads GAGVSQSPSNKVTEKGKDVELRCDPISGHTALYWYRQSLGQGLEFLIYFQGNSAPDKSGLPSDRFSAERTGGSVSTLTIQRTQQEDSAVYLCASSLWGTSATDTQYFGPGTRLTVL.

This clonotype was counted a few times. The chain is built from TRBV4-2 and TRBJ2-5; D gene unclear. The CDR3 loop spans 14 amino acids. Per germline, CDR1 LGHNA and CDR2 YNFKEQ. Trimming shortened V by 0 bases and J by 4 bases, and 9 bases separated the two germline ends. CDR3 amino acids: CASSQERVGETQYF. The CDR3 DNA sequence: TGTGCCAGCAGCCAAGAAAGGGTGGGAGAGACCCAGTACTTC.

This clonotype has at least ten counts. The gene calls are TRBV5-1 and TRBJ2-5, with D possibly matching TRBD1 (6 bases). The germline gives CDR1 SGHRS, CDR2 YFSETQ. The germline V and J ends were trimmed by 4 bases and 5 bases, with 18 bases remaining between them. This CDR3 has 15 amino acids. The CDR3 sequence: CASSPSPGHLETQYF. CDR3 coding DNA: TGCGCCAGCAGCCCATCTCCGGGACACTTGGAGACCCAGTACTTC.

V gene TRBV3-1 combines with J gene TRBJ1-3, with a weak D call TRBD1 (6 bases). The CDR3 sequence is 16 residues long. Germline CDR1 reads LGHDT; CDR2 reads YNNKEL (reference sequence). V lost 4 bases and J 4 bases, leaving 17 bases between the germline ends. DNA for the CDR3: TGTGCCAGCAGCCTATCGGTACAGGGTGCCGGAAACACCATATATTTT. Protein sequence: CASSLSVQGAGNTIYF.

V is TRBV5-1 and J is TRBJ2-7; D is unclear. The V and J ends lost 0 bases and 3 bases respectively, with 10 bases between them. The CDR3 loop spans 14 amino acids. CDR1 SGHRS and CDR2 YFSETQ come from the germline V gene. CDR3 in amino acids: CASSLASMDYEQYF. CDR3 sequence (DNA): TGCGCCAGCAGCTTGGCCAGCATGGACTACGAGCAGTACTTC.